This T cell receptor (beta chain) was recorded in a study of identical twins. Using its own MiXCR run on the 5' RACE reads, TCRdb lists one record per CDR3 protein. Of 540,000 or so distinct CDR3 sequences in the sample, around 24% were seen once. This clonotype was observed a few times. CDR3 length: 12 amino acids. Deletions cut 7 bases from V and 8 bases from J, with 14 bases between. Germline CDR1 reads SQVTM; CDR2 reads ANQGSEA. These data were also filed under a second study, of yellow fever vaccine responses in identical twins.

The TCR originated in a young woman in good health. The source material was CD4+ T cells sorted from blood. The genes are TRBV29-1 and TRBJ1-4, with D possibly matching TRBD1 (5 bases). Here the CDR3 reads CSARVWGEKLFF. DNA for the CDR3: TGCAGCGCGCGGGTGTGGGGGGAAAAACTGTTTTTT. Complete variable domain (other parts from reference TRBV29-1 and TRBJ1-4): SAVISQKPSRDICQRGTSLTIQCQVDSQVTMMFWYRQQPGQSLTLIATANQGSEATYESGFVIDKFPISRPNLTFSTLTVSNMSPEDSSIYLCSARVWGEKLFFGSGTQLSVL.